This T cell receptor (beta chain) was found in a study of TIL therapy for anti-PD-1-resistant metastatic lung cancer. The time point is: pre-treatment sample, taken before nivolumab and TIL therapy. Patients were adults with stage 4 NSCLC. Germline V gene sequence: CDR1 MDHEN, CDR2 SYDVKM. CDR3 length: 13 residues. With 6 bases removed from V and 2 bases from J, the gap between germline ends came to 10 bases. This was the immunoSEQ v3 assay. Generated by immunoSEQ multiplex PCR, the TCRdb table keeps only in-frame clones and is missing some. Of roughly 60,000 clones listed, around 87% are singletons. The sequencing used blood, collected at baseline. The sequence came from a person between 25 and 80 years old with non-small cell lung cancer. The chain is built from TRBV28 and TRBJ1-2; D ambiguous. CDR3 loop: CASSDGENYGYTF. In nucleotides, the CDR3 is TGTGCCAGCAGCGACGGGGAGAACTATGGCTACACCTTC.